A selection of T cell receptor beta chains follows, all from one sample in a study of blood T cell repertoires in COVID-19. Profiled with immunoSEQ multiplex PCR; TCRdb holds only in-frame clones, not every one. This sample has under 60,000 clones, with 89% found just once. Sequencing used peripheral blood. Source of these receptors: a woman aged 80 or older with acute or convalescent COVID-19. Each CDR3 is given with its conserved first and last residue. A D gene is named only where the DNA matches it firmly. Expanded clones get a size class; other rows say once, few or many, or leave the size out.

v_gene	abundance	d_gene	j_gene	len	CDR3nt	CDR3aa
TRBV3-1/TRBV3-2	-	TRBD2	TRBJ2-5	15	TGTGCCAGCAGCCACCGACTAGCGGGGTTGGAGACCCAGTACTTC	CASSHRLAGLETQYF
TRBV2	-	TRBD1	TRBJ1-4	14	TGTGCCACCCAAAGGGGGACAGGGAATGAAAAACTGTTTTTT	CATQRGTGNEKLFF
TRBV2	-	TRBD1	TRBJ2-7	13	TGTGCCAGTACGCGGGACAGGGGCTACGAGCAGTACTTC	CASTRDRGYEQYF
TRBV28	-	-	TRBJ1-4	13	TGTGCCAGCAGAGGATATCAGGGGGAAAAACTGTTTTTT	CASRGYQGEKLFF
TRBV5-1	few	TRBD1	TRBJ2-5	14	TGCGCCAGCAGCCCCTCAGGGGGCGGTGAGACCCAGTACTTC	CASSPSGGGETQYF
TRBV5-8	once	-	TRBJ1-2	14	TGTGCCAGCAGCTTGCTGAGGCGCCCGTATGGCTACACCTTC	CASSLLRRPYGYTF
TRBV5-1	-	TRBD2	TRBJ2-3	13	TGCGCCAGTACTTTGCGGGGGACAGATACGCAGTATTTT	CASTLRGTDTQYF
TRBV5-5	-	TRBD1	TRBJ1-2	16	TGTGCCAGCAGCTCCGGACAGGGAACGACTAACTATGGCTACACCTTC	CASSSGQGTTNYGYTF
TRBV19	once	-	TRBJ2-2	15	TGTGCCAGTAGTATTGACAGACGGAACACCGGGGAGCTGTTTTTT	CASSIDRRNTGELFF
TRBV7-6	-	-	TRBJ2-1	16	TGTGCCAGCAGCCCTCGAGGGCGGGAAGGCTACAATGAGCAGTTCTTC	CASSPRGREGYNEQFF
TRBV7-8	-	-	TRBJ2-1	15	TGTGCCAGCAGCTTTAACCCTAGATCCTACAATGAGCAGTTCTTC	CASSFNPRSYNEQFF
TRBV27	-	-	TRBJ2-3	13	TGTGCCAGCGGAGACCTGAGAACAGATACGCAGTATTTT	CASGDLRTDTQYF
TRBV7-8	-	TRBD2	TRBJ2-3	16	TGTGCCAGCAGCTTAGTCAGCGGGGGGGAGGGAGATACGCAGTATTTT	CASSLVSGGEGDTQYF
TRBV7-6	-	TRBD2	TRBJ2-2	16	TGTGCCAGCAGCCCCCGGACTAGCGGCAACACCGGGGAGCTGTTTTTT	CASSPRTSGNTGELFF
TRBV4-1	-	TRBD1	TRBJ2-5	16	TGCGCCAGCAGCCAAGTCCTAGGACAGGGGGGGGAGACCCAGTACTTC	CASSQVLGQGGETQYF
TRBV3-1/TRBV3-2	-	-	TRBJ2-3	14	TGTGCCAGCAGCCATCGGGGAAGCACAGATACGCAGTATTTT	CASSHRGSTDTQYF
TRBV3-1/TRBV3-2	-	-	TRBJ2-1	16	TGTGCCAGCAGCCAAGAAGGGAACAGGGTGGATAATGAGCAGTTCTTC	CASSQEGNRVDNEQFF
TRBV7-2	-	-	TRBJ2-3	12	TGTGCCAGCAGCTTACGTCCAGATACGCAGTATTTT	CASSLRPDTQYF
TRBV4-1	few	-	TRBJ1-5	15	TGCGCCAGCAGTCTTCAGGTCGGCACCAATCAGCCCCAGCATTTT	CASSLQVGTNQPQHF
TRBV29-1	-	TRBD1	TRBJ1-1	12	TGCAGCGCTTCACAGGGGGCCGGTGAAGCTTTCTTT	CSASQGAGEAFF
TRBV18	once	-	TRBJ2-6	15	TGTGCCAGCTCACCCTCTTTAACTGGGGCCAACGTCCTGACTTTC	CASSPSLTGANVLTF
TRBV5-6	-	-	TRBJ2-7	12	TGTGCCAGCAGCGTACAGGGCTACGAGCAGTACTTC	CASSVQGYEQYF
TRBV6-5	-	TRBD1	TRBJ2-3	15	TGTGCCAGCAGTCCCCGACAGGGGAGCACAGATACGCAGTATTTT	CASSPRQGSTDTQYF
TRBV3-1/TRBV3-2	once	TRBD2	TRBJ2-5	14	TGTGCCAGCAGCCCGTGGGGGGGGCAAGAGACCCAGTACTTC	CASSPWGGQETQYF
TRBV6-5	-	-	TRBJ1-5	13	TGTGCCAGCAGCCCAGCGTGGAATCAGCCCCAGCATTTT	CASSPAWNQPQHF
TRBV19	-	TRBD2	TRBJ2-2	14	TGTGCCAGTAGTCCCGGGGGGGGATCCGGGGAGCTGTTTTTT	CASSPGGGSGELFF
TRBV5-1	-	-	TRBJ1-1	14	TGCGCCAGCAGCCTCCGTGGAGAAAGCACTGAAGCTTTCTTT	CASSLRGESTEAFF
TRBV19	-	-	TRBJ1-1	14	TGTGCCAGTACCCCCAGAGAGGTGAACACTGAAGCTTTCTTT	CASTPREVNTEAFF
TRBV7-6	-	TRBD2	TRBJ2-3	15	TGTGCCAGCAGCCTCGCCGGGGGGACCACAGATACGCAGTATTTT	CASSLAGGTTDTQYF
TRBV2	-	TRBD1	TRBJ1-4	15	TGTGCCAGCAAGAGGACGGACAGGCTTAATGAAAAACTGTTTTTT	CASKRTDRLNEKLFF
TRBV24-1	-	TRBD1	TRBJ1-2	14	TGTGCCACCAGTGATTCAGGGGGCATCTATGGCTACACCTTC	CATSDSGGIYGYTF
TRBV28	-	-	TRBJ1-2	13	TGTGCCAGCAGTCCAGGGGATAACTATGGCTACACCTTC	CASSPGDNYGYTF
TRBV6-5	-	-	TRBJ1-1	12	TGTGCCAGCAGTCCAGGGGCGGCTGAAGCTTTCTTT	CASSPGAAEAFF
TRBV28	-	-	TRBJ2-4	11	TGTGCCAGCAGTTCCGACAAGTGGGTCTACTTC	CASSSDKWVYF
TRBV10-3	-	TRBD1	TRBJ2-2	17	TGTGCCATCAGTGAGACTGCCGGGACAGGGATGGCCGGGGAGCTGTTTTTT	CAISETAGTGMAGELFF
TRBV19	few	TRBD1	TRBJ1-5	17	TGTGCCAGTAGTATTCTACAGGGCAGGGGGCGCAATCAGCCCCAGCATTTT	CASSILQGRGRNQPQHF
TRBV7-9	-	-	TRBJ1-1	13	TGTGCCAGCAGCTTCAGCGGGAACACTGAAGCTTTCTTT	CASSFSGNTEAFF
TRBV7-2	-	TRBD1	TRBJ2-7	15	TGTGCCAGCAGAGACCCCGGGACAGGGGGCTACGAGCAGTACTTC	CASRDPGTGGYEQYF
TRBV5-4	few	TRBD1	TRBJ2-1	17	TGTGCCAGCAGCCCTCCTGCCGGGACAGGGGTGCGGAATGAGCAGTTCTTC	CASSPPAGTGVRNEQFF
TRBV6-5	once	-	TRBJ1-5	12	TGTGCCAGCCGGGGTGGCAATCAGCCCCAGCATTTT	CASRGGNQPQHF
TRBV19	-	-	TRBJ2-5	15	TGTGCCAGTAGTATCATCGGGGGATACCAAGAGACCCAGTACTTC	CASSIIGGYQETQYF
TRBV18	-	TRBD1	TRBJ1-3	13	TGTGCCAGCTCACGGAACAGGGGTGACACCATATATTTT	CASSRNRGDTIYF
TRBV5-1	once	TRBD2	TRBJ2-6	19	TGCGCCAGCAGCTCCCGACTAGCGGGGGCCTATTCTGGGGCCAACGTCCTGACTTTC	CASSSRLAGAYSGANVLTF
TRBV7-8	-	-	TRBJ1-5	15	TGTGCCAGCAGCTTAGCGGGGGGTAGAAATCAGCCCCAGCATTTT	CASSLAGGRNQPQHF
TRBV28	-	-	TRBJ1-5	12	TGTGCCAGCAACACCGGCAATCAGCCCCAGCATTTT	CASNTGNQPQHF
TRBV5-1	-	-	TRBJ2-3	15	TGCGCCAGCAGCTTAAGAATAGCGGAACGAGATACGCAGTATTTT	CASSLRIAERDTQYF
TRBV7-9	few	-	TRBJ1-1	14	TGTGCCAGCAGCAACGGACCCGGCGGGACTGAAGCTTTCTTT	CASSNGPGGTEAFF
TRBV13	-	-	TRBJ1-6	16	TGTGCCAGCAGCGGCGGGAGGGGTCTTCTCAATTCACCCCTCCACTTT	CASSGGRGLLNSPLHF
TRBV6-5	-	-	TRBJ2-2	14	TGTGCCAGCAGGATAATTCGGTCTGGCGGGGAGCTGTTTTTT	CASRIIRSGGELFF
TRBV18	-	-	TRBJ1-4	15	TGTGCCAGCTCACCACCAAACAGGGCTGTCGAAAAACTGTTTTTT	CASSPPNRAVEKLFF
TRBV9	-	TRBD2	TRBJ2-3	16	TGTGCCAGCAGCGTAGACGGGGGGGCTCTCACAGATACGCAGTATTTT	CASSVDGGALTDTQYF
TRBV29-1	-	-	TRBJ1-2	12	TGCAGCGTTGCGGAGGGGCTGGGTGGCTACACCTTC	CSVAEGLGGYTF
TRBV9	once	-	TRBJ1-1	16	TGTGCCAGCAGCCCCAGGCCGGGGGGCTCGAACACTGAAGCTTTCTTT	CASSPRPGGSNTEAFF
TRBV6-6	-	TRBD2	TRBJ2-3	17	TGTGCCAGCAGTCGGGAGGGGCGGGGGCCCGAGCAGTATACGCAGTATTTT	CASSREGRGPEQYTQYF